This TCR beta chain was sequenced during a study of tumor-infiltrating lymphocytes in primary liver carcinoma. Across the whole study: In every tissue type, samples returned a similar yield of roughly 3.5 to 8 million productive TCRbeta reads. Study-wide results and limits: Tumors carried a top-250-clone fraction significantly exceeding that of blood (p = 0.039). Tumor-blood pairs (like tumor-adjacent pairs) overlapped less than tumor region pairs did.

Germline lookup yields CDR1 MNHNS and CDR2 SASEGT. The CDR3 contains 14 residues. V was pared by 3 bases and J by 6 bases, with 12 bases between. Unsorted whole blood supplied the RNA, and germline DNA was extracted too. A note on this clonotype: As yet, its antigen is unknown. This sequence may be a read error, since a much larger clone differs from it by one base.

TCR beta cDNA was reverse-transcribed from approximately 0.45 ug of total RNA. The reaction used a constant-region primer and ProtoScript II reverse transcriptase. It was through three nested multiplex PCR rounds of slightly modified ARM-PCR that TCR beta libraries arose. TRBV1-TRBV30 forward primers paired with a C-beta reverse primer were used in the first two PCR rounds, which ran approximately 10 cycles each. Using its own MiXCR run on the multiplex PCR reads, TCRdb lists one record per CDR3 protein. The sample carries some 320,000 distinct CDR3 sequences, over 55% recorded once. The TCR comes from a man between 35 and 55 years old with primary liver carcinoma and hepatitis B virus infection. Sequencing was carried out using peripheral blood. The J gene is TRBJ2-1, the V gene TRBV6-1; no clear D gene. The CDR3 is CASSENGEFNEQFF. For the CDR3, the DNA is TGTGCCAGCAGTGAGAATGGCGAGTTCAATGAGCAGTTCTTC.